This passage covers 6 T cell receptor beta chains from one sample sequenced in a study of CD8 T cell repertoires and HIV-1 epitope variants. The table came from immunoSEQ multiplex PCR; TCRdb's copy has only in-frame clones and leaves some out. Of about 6,600 clones detected, 65% to 70% appear once; the ten largest clones hold approximately 47%. The antigens of these receptors remain unknown. Sequences were obtained from cultured CD8+ T cells derived from PBMCs. All receptors come from a male donor with HIV.

The chain is built from TRBV29-1 and TRBJ1-6, with 8 bases identical to TRBD1. J gave up 3 bases and V 6 bases, and 4 bases lay outside the gene matches. CDR1 SQVTM and CDR2 ANQGSEA come from the germline V gene. This CDR3 region has 14 residues. The CDR3 sequence: CSVKDRDYNSPLHF. In DNA form, the CDR3 reads TGCAGCGTGAAGGACAGGGACTATAATTCACCCCTCCACTTT.

The chain employs TRBV28 and TRBJ2-7; the D call may be TRBD1 or TRBD2 (5 bases each). The ends were cut back, 5 bases at V and 1 base at J, with 18 bases in the middle. This CDR3 region has 16 residues. Germline CDR1 is MDHEN and CDR2 is SYDVKM. The CDR3 here is CASSVSSGTVSYEQYF. The CDR3, as DNA: TGTGCCAGCAGTGTATCCTCCGGGACGGTGTCCTACGAGCAGTACTTC.

There are a few counts of this clone. The chain joins TRBV7-9 to TRBJ2-3; 11 bases are shared with TRBD2. Germline loops: CDR1 SEHNR, CDR2 FQNEAQ (reference sequence). V shed 5 bases and J 4 bases; nucleotides not matched to a gene: 5. The CDR3 is made up of 15 amino acids. The CDR3: CASSTTSGGPDTQYF. CDR3 nucleotides: TGTGCCAGCAGCACTACTAGCGGGGGACCAGATACGCAGTATTTT.

The CDR3 is CASSRTGTHNEKLFF. CDR3 coding DNA: TGTGCCAGCAGCCGTACCGGGACCCATAATGAAAAACTGTTTTTT. The V call is TRBV27, the J call TRBJ1-4, with D possibly TRBD1 on 5 matching bases. V lost 6 bases and J 4 bases, leaving 15 bases between the germline ends. Germline CDR1 reads MNHEY; CDR2 reads SMNVEV (reference sequence). The CDR3 has 15 residues.

This chain connects TRBV28 to TRBJ1-3; no definite D call. Trimming removed 11 bases from V and 2 bases from J, with 10 bases in between. This CDR3 is 12 amino acids long. Germline-derived CDR1 and CDR2 are MDHEN and SYDVKM. The CDR3, as DNA: TGTGCCTCTGTAGGTGCTGGAAACACCATATATTTT. Translating it yields CASVGAGNTIYF.

This clone was seen once. V is TRBV21-1 and J is TRBJ2-7; no check of the table's D call, TRBD1, against the DNA was made. TRBV21-1 is designated a pseudogene. CDR3 length equals 11 residues. The CDR3 is CASSQGADRYF. CDR3 DNA: TGTGCCAGCAGCCAAGGGGCGGACAGGTACTTC.